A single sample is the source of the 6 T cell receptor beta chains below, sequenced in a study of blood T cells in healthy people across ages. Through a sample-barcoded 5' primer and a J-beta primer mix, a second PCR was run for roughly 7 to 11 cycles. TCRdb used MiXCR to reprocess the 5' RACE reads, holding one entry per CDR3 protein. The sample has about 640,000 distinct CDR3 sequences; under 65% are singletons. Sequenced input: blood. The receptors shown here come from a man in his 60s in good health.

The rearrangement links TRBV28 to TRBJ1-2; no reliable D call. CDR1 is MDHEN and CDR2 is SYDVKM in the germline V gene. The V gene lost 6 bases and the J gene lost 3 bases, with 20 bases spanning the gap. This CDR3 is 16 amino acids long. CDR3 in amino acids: CASRLIRVFGDYGYTF. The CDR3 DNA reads TGTGCCAGCAGGCTTATTAGGGTTTTTGGGGACTATGGCTACACCTTC.

CDR3 protein: CATSRLYSQNEPQHF. The CDR3 coding sequence is TGTGCCACCAGCAGGTTGTATTCCCAAAATGAGCCCCAGCATTTT. V and J are TRBV15 and TRBJ1-5, with D uncertain. This CDR3 region has 15 residues. Per the germline V gene, CDR1 is LNHNV and CDR2 is YYDKDF (reference sequence). With 3 bases removed from V and 8 bases from J, the gap between germline ends came to 17 bases.

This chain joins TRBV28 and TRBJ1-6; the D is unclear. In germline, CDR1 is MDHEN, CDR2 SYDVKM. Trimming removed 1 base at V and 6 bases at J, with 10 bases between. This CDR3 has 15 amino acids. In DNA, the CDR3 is TGTGCCAGCAGTTTATTTGTACGGATTAATTCACCCCTCCACTTT. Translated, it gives CASSLFVRINSPLHF.

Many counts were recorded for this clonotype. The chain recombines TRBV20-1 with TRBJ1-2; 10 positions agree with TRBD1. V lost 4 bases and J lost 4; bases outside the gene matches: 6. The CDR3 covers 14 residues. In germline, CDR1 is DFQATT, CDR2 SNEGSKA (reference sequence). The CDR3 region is CSAIGTGDSYGYTF. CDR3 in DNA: TGCAGTGCTATCGGGACAGGGGATAGCTATGGCTACACCTTC.

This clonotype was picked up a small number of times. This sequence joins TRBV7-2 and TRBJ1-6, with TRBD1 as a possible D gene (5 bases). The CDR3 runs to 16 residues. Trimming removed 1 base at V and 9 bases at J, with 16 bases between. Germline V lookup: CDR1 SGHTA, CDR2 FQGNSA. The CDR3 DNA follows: TGTGCCAGCAGCTTAGTTGGGGCGGGGACCGGTTCACCCCTCCACTTT. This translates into CASSLVGAGTGSPLHF.

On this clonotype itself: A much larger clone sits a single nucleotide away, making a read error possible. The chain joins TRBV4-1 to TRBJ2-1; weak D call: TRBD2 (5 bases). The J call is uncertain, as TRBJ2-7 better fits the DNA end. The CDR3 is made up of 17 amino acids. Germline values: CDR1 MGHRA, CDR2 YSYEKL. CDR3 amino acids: CASRRFPTGRTYNEQYF. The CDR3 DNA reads TGCGCCAGCAGGCGCTTTCCGACTGGGAGAACCTACAATGAGCAGTACTTC.